The 26 T cell receptor beta chains in this list originate from one sample, sequenced in a study of blood T cell repertoires in COVID-19 (dated by TCRdb to the early 2020s). Receptor libraries were prepared by the immunoSEQ multiplex PCR assay. The table comes from immuneACCESS by way of TCRdb, which keeps in-frame sequences with V and J called. Part of the clones is missing from these tables; in studies checked, under half for an unresolved V gene and the rest for unknown reasons. The sample contains approximately 200,000 clones, about 86% of them found a single time. About 4% of the sample is taken by the ten largest. Sequences were obtained from PBMCs or T cells enriched from blood (not recorded which). The receptor set was obtained from a woman aged 25 to 39 who had been exposed to COVID-19.

V and J are TRBV4-1 and TRBJ2-1, with D perhaps matching TRBD1 (6 bases). This CDR3 is 14 amino acids long. Germline CDR1 reads MGHRA; CDR2 reads YSYEKL. V shed 0 bases and J shed 5 bases, with 8 bases lying between them. The CDR3 DNA is TGCGCCAGCAGCCAAGACAGGGGACACAATGAGCAGTTCTTC. Protein sequence: CASSQDRGHNEQFF.

This chain joins TRBV18 and TRBJ1-1; TRBD1 aligns across 9 bases. Germline V gene lookup returns CDR1 KGHSH and CDR2 LQKENI. The CDR3 contains 14 residues. J gave up 7 bases and V 3 bases, and 6 bases lay outside the gene matches. The CDR3 sequence: CASSPGQGYGEAFF. DNA of the CDR3: TGTGCCAGCTCACCTGGACAGGGGTACGGTGAAGCTTTCTTT.

The rearrangement joins TRBV9 to TRBJ2-3, with D perhaps TRBD2 (6 bases). The CDR3 runs to 14 residues. Germline lookup yields CDR1 SGDLS and CDR2 YYNGEE. V lost 4 bases and J lost 3, with 12 bases in between. The CDR3 is CASSPTRGTDTQYF. The CDR3 DNA reads as TGTGCCAGCAGCCCGACGCGGGGAACAGATACGCAGTATTTT.

This clone was seen once. The chain joins TRBV7-3 to TRBJ2-2; 8 bases are shared with TRBD1. V was clipped by 8 bases and J by 7 bases; unmatched bases: 6. CDR3 length equals 13 residues. Germline V gene lookup returns CDR1 SGHTA and CDR2 FQGTGA. CDR3 region: CASRTGYSGELFF. The CDR3 DNA reads as TGTGCCAGCCGGACAGGGTACAGCGGGGAGCTGTTTTTT.

This clone showed up just once. V usage is TRBV5-1 and J usage is TRBJ1-2, with 7 nucleotides matching TRBD1. V was clipped by 4 bases and J by 8 bases; unmatched bases: 14. This CDR3 comprises 15 residues. Germline V gives CDR1 SGHRS, CDR2 YFSETQ. In nucleotides, the CDR3 is TGCGCCAGCAGCCTCCTCGTAGAGGGGGCGGCGGGCTACACCTTC. Protein sequence: CASSLLVEGAAGYTF.

The sample holds a few counts of this clone. The chain carries TRBV5-1 and TRBJ1-5; 9 nucleotides line up with TRBD1. The length of the CDR3 is 13 residues. Trimming removed 5 bases from V and 5 bases from J; junction bases left unmatched: 2. Germline CDR1 is SGHRS and CDR2 is YFSETQ. CDR3 amino acids: CASRWDRDQPQHF. The DNA for the CDR3 is TGCGCCAGCAGGTGGGACAGGGATCAGCCCCAGCATTTT.

Only one count was recorded for this clone. This chain joins TRBV30 and TRBJ1-5; 9 bases line up with TRBD1. The length of the CDR3 is 16 residues. Germline trimming cut 3 bases from V and 7 bases from J; bases unmatched to any gene: 13. Germline CDR1 and CDR2: GTSNPN and SVGIG (reference sequence). CDR3 sequence: CAWRPGTGTTRQPQHF. The CDR3 DNA follows: TGTGCCTGGAGGCCGGGGACAGGGACTACCAGGCAGCCCCAGCATTTT.

In its sample, this clone was seen a few times. The genes are TRBV20-1 and TRBJ1-5; D gene ambiguous. V was pared by 6 bases and J by 7 bases, with 7 bases between. This CDR3 region has 10 residues. CDR1 is DFQATT and CDR2 is SNEGSKA in the germline V gene (reference sequence). The CDR3 region has the DNA TGCAGTGCCGGGGAACAGCCCCAGCATTTT. As protein: CSAGEQPQHF.

V gene TRBV27 combines with J gene TRBJ2-7; D gene unclear. Trimming removed 4 bases from V and 5 bases from J, with 12 bases in between. The CDR3 totals 13 residues. Germline CDR1 reads MNHEY; CDR2 reads SMNVEV (reference sequence). In nucleotides, the CDR3 is TGTGCCAGCAGTTCCCGGGTACAAAACGAGCAGTACTTC. This codes for CASSSRVQNEQYF.

J is TRBJ2-5 and V is TRBV27, with 7 bases aligning to TRBD2. Germline V gives CDR1 MNHEY, CDR2 SMNVEV (reference sequence). V trimming: 1 base; J trimming: 1 base; junction bases outside the gene matches: 3. The CDR3 is 15 amino acids. The CDR3 nucleotides are TGTGCCAGCAGTTTATGGTGGGGGGGCCAAGAGACCCAGTACTTC. This codes for CASSLWWGGQETQYF.

The CDR3 spells CAWSVGQGANYGYTF. CDR3 nucleotide sequence: TGTGCCTGGAGTGTAGGGCAGGGGGCTAACTATGGCTACACCTTC. V gene TRBV30 combines with J gene TRBJ1-2; 7 bases fit TRBD1. The CDR3 runs 15 residues. The germline V gene encodes CDR1 GTSNPN and CDR2 SVGIG (reference sequence). J was trimmed by 0 bases and V by 0 bases; bases with no gene match: 4.

The chain joins TRBV6-5 to TRBJ2-5; TRBD2 matches 10 bases. Losses at the gene ends were 3 bases for V and 7 bases for J; bases not matched to a gene: 5. CDR1 and CDR2 (germline): MNHEY, SVGAGI. CDR3 length equals 14 residues. CDR3 sequence: CASSYKLAGATQYF. CDR3 nucleotide sequence: TGTGCCAGCAGTTATAAGCTAGCGGGGGCGACCCAGTACTTC.

This clone showed up just a few times. The chain uses TRBV30 and TRBJ2-2; 12 positions agree with TRBD2. The CDR3 consists of 16 residues. With V trimmed by 3 bases and J by 4 bases, 6 bases remained unmatched. Germline V CDR1 and CDR2: GTSNPN, SVGIG (reference sequence). The CDR3 sequence is CAWRLAGGWGTGELFF. The CDR3 region has the DNA TGTGCCTGGAGACTAGCGGGGGGTTGGGGCACCGGGGAGCTGTTTTTT.

V and J are TRBV11-3 and TRBJ2-2; a possible D gene is TRBD2 (6 bases). Germline CDR1 is SGHNT and CDR2 is YENEEA. CDR3 length: 15 amino acids. With 3 bases removed from V and 3 bases from J, the gap between germline ends came to 11 bases. Here the CDR3 DNA reads TGTGCCAGCAGCTTGGGCGGGGCGCACACCGGGGAGCTGTTTTTT. Translating it yields CASSLGGAHTGELFF.

This chain connects TRBV3-1 (or the pseudogene TRBV3-2) to TRBJ1-2, with D possibly matching TRBD1 (5 bases). Germline values: CDR1 LGHDT, CDR2 YNNKEL (reference sequence). This CDR3 has 15 amino acids. Trimming took 6 bases from V and 8 from J, leaving 22 bases between them. The CDR3 DNA is TGTGCCAGCAGTTCCTCGTGGGGGGGTAGAGGAGGCTACACCTTC. Translated, it gives CASSSSWGGRGGYTF.

The chain carries TRBV3-1 (or the pseudogene TRBV3-2) and TRBJ2-2; D might be TRBD2 (6 bases). The CDR3 is 16 residues long. The V gene lost 4 bases and the J gene lost 1 base, with 13 bases spanning the gap. Germline-derived CDR1 and CDR2 are LGHDT and YNNKEL (reference sequence). The CDR3 DNA reads as TGTGCCAGCAGCCGGGGGGTCTCAGAGAACACCGGGGAGCTGTTTTTT. It specifies CASSRGVSENTGELFF.

This rearrangement joins TRBV3-1 (or the pseudogene TRBV3-2) to TRBJ1-2, with 7 bases identical to TRBD1. Germline V gene lookup returns CDR1 LGHDT and CDR2 YNNKEL (reference sequence). The trim removed 1 base at V and 5 bases at J, leaving 7 bases unmatched. This CDR3 comprises 15 residues. The CDR3 is CASSQGTGGSYGYTF. The CDR3, as DNA: TGTGCCAGCAGCCAAGGGACAGGTGGAAGTTATGGCTACACCTTC.

V usage is TRBV7-9 and J usage is TRBJ1-1; 8 nucleotides line up with TRBD1. V was pared by 2 bases and J by 5 bases, with 4 bases of the junction left unmatched. The CDR3 covers 14 residues. Germline V CDR1 and CDR2: SEHNR, FQNEAQ (reference sequence). CDR3 sequence: CASSLQGARTEAFF. CDR3 DNA: TGTGCCAGCAGCTTACAGGGGGCGAGGACTGAAGCTTTCTTT.

The chain is built from TRBV18 and TRBJ1-5; D is unresolved. The CDR3 has 14 residues. V lost 2 bases, J lost 4 bases, and 9 bases lay in between. The germline gives CDR1 KGHSH, CDR2 LQKENI. In DNA form, the CDR3 reads TGTGCCAGCTCACCAGGAGGGCCTAATCAGCCCCAGCATTTT. It is translated as CASSPGGPNQPQHF.

This chain uses TRBV4-1 with TRBJ2-4, with D possibly TRBD1 on 6 matching bases. CDR3 size: 15 residues. Per the germline V gene, CDR1 is MGHRA and CDR2 is YSYEKL. V was pared by 4 bases and J by 4 bases, with 14 bases between. DNA of the CDR3: TGCGCCAGCAGCCGAGATATCGACAGGAAAAACATTCAGTACTTC. Protein product: CASSRDIDRKNIQYF.

Points on this clone: This sample also contains other DNA sequences that code for the same CDR3. J is TRBJ2-7 and V is TRBV12-3 or TRBV12-4, with D maybe TRBD2 (6 bases). The CDR3 is made up of 13 amino acids. The V end lost 4 bases, the J end lost 0 bases, and 7 bases lay between the germline ends. The CDR3: CASSYGSSYEQYF. CDR3 bases: TGTGCCAGCAGTTACGGGAGCTCCTACGAGCAGTACTTC.

The rearrangement links TRBV5-1 to TRBJ1-2; D is ambiguous. The germline CDR1 and CDR2 sequences are SGHRS and YFSETQ. Trimming stripped 7 bases from V and 5 bases from J, with 18 bases between. The CDR3 contains 14 residues. Here the CDR3 reads CASGSPDQTYGYTF. In nucleotides, the CDR3 is TGCGCCAGCGGATCCCCCGACCAGACTTATGGCTACACCTTC.

The chain carries TRBV5-4 and TRBJ1-2; 10 bases map to TRBD1. The CDR3 has 14 amino acids. Germline V lookup: CDR1 SGHNT, CDR2 YYREEE (reference sequence). V lost 4 bases to trimming and J lost 5 bases; unmatched junction nucleotides: 5. CDR3 protein: CASSPGQGGYGYTF. CDR3 in DNA: TGTGCCAGCAGCCCCGGACAGGGGGGGTATGGCTACACCTTC.

This chain joins TRBV3-1 (or the pseudogene TRBV3-2) and TRBJ2-1; 8 nucleotides line up with TRBD2. J lost 8 bases, V lost 3 bases, and 3 bases had no gene match. The CDR3 runs to 13 residues. Germline V gives CDR1 LGHDT, CDR2 YNNKEL (reference sequence). The CDR3 protein is CASSQGTRYEQFF. CDR3 bases: TGTGCCAGCAGCCAGGGGACTAGATATGAGCAGTTCTTC.

The chain carries TRBV5-1 and TRBJ2-7, with TRBD1 identical over 9 bases. Germline V gene lookup returns CDR1 SGHRS and CDR2 YFSETQ. This CDR3 contains 13 residues. Germline trimming cut 7 bases from V and 5 bases from J; bases unmatched to any gene: 7. In DNA form, the CDR3 reads TGCGCCAGCGGGGGGGACAGGGTTCACGAGCAGTACTTC. Protein: CASGGDRVHEQYF.

V usage is TRBV11-2 and J usage is TRBJ2-7; tentative D call: TRBD2 (5 bases). The CDR3 is 17 amino acids. Germline V gene data show CDR1 as SGHAT and CDR2 as FQNNGV. Trimming shortened V by 0 bases and J by 0 bases, and 15 bases separated the two germline ends. CDR3 protein: CASSLDHPRRVSYEQYF. The CDR3 nucleotides read TGTGCCAGCAGCTTAGATCACCCAAGGCGGGTCTCCTACGAGCAGTACTTC.